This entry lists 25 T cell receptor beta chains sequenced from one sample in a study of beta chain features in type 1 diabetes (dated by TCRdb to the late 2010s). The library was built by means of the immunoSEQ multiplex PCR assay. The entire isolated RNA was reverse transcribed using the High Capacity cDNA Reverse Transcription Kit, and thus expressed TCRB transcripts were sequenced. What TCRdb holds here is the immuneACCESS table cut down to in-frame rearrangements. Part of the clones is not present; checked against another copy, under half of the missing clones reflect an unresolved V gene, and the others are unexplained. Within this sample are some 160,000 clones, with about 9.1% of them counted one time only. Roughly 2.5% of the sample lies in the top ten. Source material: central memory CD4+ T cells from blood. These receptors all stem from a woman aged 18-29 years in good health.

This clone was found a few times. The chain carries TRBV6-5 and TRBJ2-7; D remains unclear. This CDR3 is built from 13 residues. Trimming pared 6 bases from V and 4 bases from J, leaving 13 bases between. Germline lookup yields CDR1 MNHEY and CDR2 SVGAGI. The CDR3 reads CASSSGPSYEQYF. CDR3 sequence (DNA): TGTGCCAGCAGCTCCGGTCCTTCTTACGAGCAGTACTTC.

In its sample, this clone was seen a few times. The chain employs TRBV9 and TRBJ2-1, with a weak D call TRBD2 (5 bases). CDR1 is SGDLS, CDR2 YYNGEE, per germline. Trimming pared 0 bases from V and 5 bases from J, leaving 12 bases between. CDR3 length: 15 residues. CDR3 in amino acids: CASSVGTSSDNEQFF. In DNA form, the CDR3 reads TGTGCCAGCAGCGTAGGGACTTCCTCGGACAATGAGCAGTTCTTC.

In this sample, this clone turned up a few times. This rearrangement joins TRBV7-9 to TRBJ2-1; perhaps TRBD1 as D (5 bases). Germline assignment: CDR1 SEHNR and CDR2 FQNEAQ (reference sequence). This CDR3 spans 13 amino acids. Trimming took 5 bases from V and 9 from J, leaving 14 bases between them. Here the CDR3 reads CASSAVWGVEQFF. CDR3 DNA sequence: TGTGCCAGCAGCGCGGTTTGGGGCGTTGAGCAGTTCTTC.

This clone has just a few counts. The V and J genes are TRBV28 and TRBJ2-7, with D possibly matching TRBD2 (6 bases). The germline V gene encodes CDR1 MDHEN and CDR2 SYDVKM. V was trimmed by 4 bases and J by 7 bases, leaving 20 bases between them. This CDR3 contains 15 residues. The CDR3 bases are TGTGCCAGCAGTTCCCCGGAGGGAGGTGGCGATGAGCAGTACTTC. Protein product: CASSSPEGGGDEQYF.

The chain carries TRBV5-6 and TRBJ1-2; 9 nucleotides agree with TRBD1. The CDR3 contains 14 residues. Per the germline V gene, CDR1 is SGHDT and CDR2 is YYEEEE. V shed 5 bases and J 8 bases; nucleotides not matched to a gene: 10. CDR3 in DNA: TGTGCCAGCAGTCGAACAGGGGGCGCCGAAGGCTACACCTTC. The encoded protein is CASSRTGGAEGYTF.

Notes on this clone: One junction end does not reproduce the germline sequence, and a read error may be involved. CDR3 sequence (DNA): TGTGCCAGCAGTGAAGCGTCCGGGACAGGCACGGATACGCAGTATTTT. Translated: CASSEASGTGTDTQYF. The chain employs TRBV2 and TRBJ2-3, with 8 bases matching TRBD1. Germline V lookup: CDR1 SNHLY, CDR2 FYNNEI. CDR3 size: 16 residues. Using reference TRBV2 and TRBJ2-3 for the parts outside the CDR3, the full variable domain is EPEVTQTPSHQVTQMGQEVILRCVPISNHLYFYWYRQILGQKVEFLVSFYNNEISEKSEIFDDQFSVERPDGSNFTLKIRSTKLEDSAMYFCASSEASGTGTDTQYFGPGTRLTVL.

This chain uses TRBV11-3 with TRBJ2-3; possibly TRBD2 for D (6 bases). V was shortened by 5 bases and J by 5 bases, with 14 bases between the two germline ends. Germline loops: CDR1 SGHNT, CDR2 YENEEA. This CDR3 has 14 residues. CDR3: CASSPTSGVDTQYF. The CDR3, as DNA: TGTGCCAGCAGCCCAACGTCGGGGGTAGATACGCAGTATTTT. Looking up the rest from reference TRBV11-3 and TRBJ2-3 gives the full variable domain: EAGVVQSPRYKIIEKKQPVAFWCNPISGHNTLYWYLQNLGQGPELLIRYENEEAVDDSQLPKDRFSAERLKGVDSTLKIQPAELGDSAVYLCASSPTSGVDTQYFGPGTRLTVL.

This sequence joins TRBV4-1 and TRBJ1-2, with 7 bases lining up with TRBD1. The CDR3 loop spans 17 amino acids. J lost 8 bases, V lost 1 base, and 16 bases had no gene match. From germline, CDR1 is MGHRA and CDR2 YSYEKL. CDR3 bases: TGCGCCAGCAGCCAAGGGGCAGGGGGGAGCCTACTGCCGGGCTACACCTTC. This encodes CASSQGAGGSLLPGYTF.

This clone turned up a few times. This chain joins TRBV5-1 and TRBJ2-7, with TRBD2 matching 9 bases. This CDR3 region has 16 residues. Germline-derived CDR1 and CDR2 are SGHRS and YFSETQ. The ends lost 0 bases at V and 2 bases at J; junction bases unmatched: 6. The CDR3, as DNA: TGCGCCAGCAGCTTGGGAGGGACTAGCAGGCCCTACGAGCAGTACTTC. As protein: CASSLGGTSRPYEQYF.

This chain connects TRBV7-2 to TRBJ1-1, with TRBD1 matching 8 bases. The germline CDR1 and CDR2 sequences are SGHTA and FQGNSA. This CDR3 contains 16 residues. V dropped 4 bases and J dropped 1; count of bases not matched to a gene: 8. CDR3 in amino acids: CASSWRTGTGNTEAFF. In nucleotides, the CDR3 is TGTGCCAGCAGCTGGCGGACAGGGACGGGGAACACTGAAGCTTTCTTT. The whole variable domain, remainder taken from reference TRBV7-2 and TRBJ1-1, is GAGVSQSPSNKVTEKGKDVELRCDPISGHTALYWYRQSLGQGLEFLIYFQGNSAPDKSGLPSDRFSAERTGGSVSTLTIQRTQQEDSAVYLCASSWRTGTGNTEAFFGQGTRLTVV.

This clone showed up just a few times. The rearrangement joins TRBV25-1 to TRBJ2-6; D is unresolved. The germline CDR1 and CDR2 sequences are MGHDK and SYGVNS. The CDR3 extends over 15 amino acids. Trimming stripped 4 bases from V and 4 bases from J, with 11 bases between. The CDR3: CASSGYSSGANVLTF. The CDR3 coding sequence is TGTGCCAGCAGTGGTTACAGCTCCGGGGCCAACGTCCTGACTTTC. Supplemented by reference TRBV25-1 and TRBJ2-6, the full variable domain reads EADIYQTPRYLVIGTGKKITLECSQTMGHDKMYWYQQDPGMELHLIHYSYGVNSTEKGDLSSESTVSRIRTEHFPLTLESARPSHTSQYLCASSGYSSGANVLTFGAGSRLTVL.

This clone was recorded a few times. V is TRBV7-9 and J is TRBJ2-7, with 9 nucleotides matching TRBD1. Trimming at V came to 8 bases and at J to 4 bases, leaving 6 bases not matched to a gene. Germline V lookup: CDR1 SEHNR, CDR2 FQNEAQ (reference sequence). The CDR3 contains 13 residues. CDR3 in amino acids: CASGTGWKYEQYF. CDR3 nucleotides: TGTGCCAGCGGGACAGGGTGGAAATACGAGCAGTACTTC.

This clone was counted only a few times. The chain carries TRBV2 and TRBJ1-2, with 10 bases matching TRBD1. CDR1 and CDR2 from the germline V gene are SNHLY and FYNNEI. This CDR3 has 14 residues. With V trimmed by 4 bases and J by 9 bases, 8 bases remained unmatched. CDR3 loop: CASSVMGTGESYTF. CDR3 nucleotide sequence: TGTGCCAGCAGTGTGATGGGGACAGGGGAGAGCTACACCTTC.

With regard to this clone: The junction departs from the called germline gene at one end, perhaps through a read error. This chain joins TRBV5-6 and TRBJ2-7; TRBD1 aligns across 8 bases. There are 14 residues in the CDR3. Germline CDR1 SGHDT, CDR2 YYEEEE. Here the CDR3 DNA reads TGTGCCAGCAGACGACAGGGGCGCCCCTACGAACAGTACTTC. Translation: CASRRQGRPYEQYF.

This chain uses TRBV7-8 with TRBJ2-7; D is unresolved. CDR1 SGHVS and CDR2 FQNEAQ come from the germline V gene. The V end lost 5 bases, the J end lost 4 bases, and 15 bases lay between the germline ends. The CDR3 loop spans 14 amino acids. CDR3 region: CASSPLTGVYEQYF. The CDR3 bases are TGTGCCAGCAGCCCACTGACTGGTGTGTACGAGCAGTACTTC.

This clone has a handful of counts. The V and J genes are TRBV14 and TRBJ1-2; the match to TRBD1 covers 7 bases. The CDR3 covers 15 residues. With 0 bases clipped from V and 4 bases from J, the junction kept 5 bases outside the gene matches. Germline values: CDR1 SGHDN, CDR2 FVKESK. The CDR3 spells CASSQEKGQVYGYTF. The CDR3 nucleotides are TGTGCCAGCAGCCAAGAGAAAGGACAGGTCTATGGCTACACCTTC.

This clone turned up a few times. Here the CDR3 reads CASRKRDQSYEQYF. As DNA, the CDR3 is TGTGCCAGCAGAAAGCGAGACCAATCCTACGAGCAGTACTTC. The chain has TRBV6-5 and TRBJ2-7; D gene unclear. This CDR3 comprises 14 residues. Germline lookup yields CDR1 MNHEY and CDR2 SVGAGI. Trimming removed 6 bases at V and 1 base at J, with 13 bases between.

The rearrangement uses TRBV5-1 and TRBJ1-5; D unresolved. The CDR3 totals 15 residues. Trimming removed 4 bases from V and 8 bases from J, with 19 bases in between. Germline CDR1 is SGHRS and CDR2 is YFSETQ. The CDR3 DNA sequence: TGCGCCAGCAGCCGGACGGGGATTAAGGATGAGCCCCAGCATTTT. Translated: CASSRTGIKDEPQHF.

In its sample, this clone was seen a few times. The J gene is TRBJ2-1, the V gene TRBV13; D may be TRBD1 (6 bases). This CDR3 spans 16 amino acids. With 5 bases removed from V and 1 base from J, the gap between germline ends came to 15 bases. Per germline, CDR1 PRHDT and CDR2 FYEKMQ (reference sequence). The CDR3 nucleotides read TGTGCCAGCAGCCTTACAGGGATGCAGTCCTACAATGAGCAGTTCTTC. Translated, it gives CASSLTGMQSYNEQFF. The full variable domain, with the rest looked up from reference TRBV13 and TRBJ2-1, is AAGVIQSPRHLIKEKRETATLKCYPIPRHDTVYWYQQGPGQDPQFLISFYEKMQSDKGSIPDRFSAQQFSDYHSELNMSSLELGDSALYFCASSLTGMQSYNEQFFGPGTRLTVL.

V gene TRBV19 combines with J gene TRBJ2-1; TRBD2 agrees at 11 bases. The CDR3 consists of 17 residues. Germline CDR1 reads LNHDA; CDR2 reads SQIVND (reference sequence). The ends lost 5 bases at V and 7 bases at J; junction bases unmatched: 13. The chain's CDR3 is CASSPQKVAGGKNEQFF. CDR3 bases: TGTGCCAGTAGTCCCCAAAAGGTAGCGGGAGGGAAAAATGAGCAGTTCTTC.

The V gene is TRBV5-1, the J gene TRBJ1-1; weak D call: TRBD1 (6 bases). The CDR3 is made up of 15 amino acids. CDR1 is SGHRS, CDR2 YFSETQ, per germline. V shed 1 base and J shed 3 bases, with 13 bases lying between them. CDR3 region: CASSLNRVGDTEAFF. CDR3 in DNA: TGCGCCAGCAGCTTGAACAGGGTCGGGGACACTGAAGCTTTCTTT. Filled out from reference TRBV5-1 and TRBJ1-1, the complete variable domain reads KAGVTQTPRYLIKTRGQQVTLSCSPISGHRSVSWYQQTPGQGLQFLFEYFSETQRNKGNFPGRFSGRQFSNSRSEMNVSTLELGDSALYLCASSLNRVGDTEAFFGQGTRLTVV.

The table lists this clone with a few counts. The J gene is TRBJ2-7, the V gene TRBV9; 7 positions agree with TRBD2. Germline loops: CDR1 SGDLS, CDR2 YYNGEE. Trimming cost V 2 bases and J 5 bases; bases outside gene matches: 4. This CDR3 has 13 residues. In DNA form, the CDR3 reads TGTGCCAGCAGCGTCGGGGGGACCAACGAGCAGTACTTC. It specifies CASSVGGTNEQYF. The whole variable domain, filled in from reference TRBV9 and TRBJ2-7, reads DSGVTQTPKHLITATGQRVTLRCSPRSGDLSVYWYQQSLDQGLQFLIQYYNGEERAKGNILERFSAQQFPDLHSELNLSSLELGDSALYFCASSVGGTNEQYFGPGTRLTVT.

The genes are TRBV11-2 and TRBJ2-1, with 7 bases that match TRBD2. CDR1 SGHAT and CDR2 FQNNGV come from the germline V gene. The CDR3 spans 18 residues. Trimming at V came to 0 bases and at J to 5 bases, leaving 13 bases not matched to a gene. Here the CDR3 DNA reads TGTGCCAGCAGCTTAGATCAGGGAGGGACTTCTGTCCACAATGAGCAGTTCTTC. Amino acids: CASSLDQGGTSVHNEQFF.

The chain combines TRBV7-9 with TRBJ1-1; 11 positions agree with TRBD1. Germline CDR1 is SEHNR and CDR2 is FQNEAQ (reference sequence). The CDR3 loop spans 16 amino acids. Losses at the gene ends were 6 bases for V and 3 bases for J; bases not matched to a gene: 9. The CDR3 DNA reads TGTGCCAGCAGGGCCGGGACAGGGGGTTCATACACTGAAGCTTTCTTT. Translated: CASRAGTGGSYTEAFF.

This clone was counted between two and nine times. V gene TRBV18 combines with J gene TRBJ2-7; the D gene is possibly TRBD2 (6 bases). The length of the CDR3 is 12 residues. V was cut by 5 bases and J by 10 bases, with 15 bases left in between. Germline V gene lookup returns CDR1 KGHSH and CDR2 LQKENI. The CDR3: CASSDGNGGQYF. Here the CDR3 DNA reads TGTGCCAGCTCAGACGGGAACGGGGGACAGTACTTC.